The TCR beta chain described here comes from a study of monozygotic twins with inflammatory bowel disease (dated by TCRdb to between 2018 and 2021). In terms of the full investigation: In total, 28 monozygotic twin pairs made up the full study: 19 Danish pairs, all IBD-discordant, plus nine German pairs, of which four were IBD-concordant and five were IBD-discordant. Within discordant pairs, disease-associated traits were sought mainly by comparing IBD patients with their genetically identical healthy co-twins. Each individual had, on average, about 151 000 unique TCRalpha sequences and 181 000 unique TCRbeta sequences available for analysis.

CDR1 is given as SGHNT and CDR2 as YYREEE, both from the germline V gene (reference sequence). Counted from cysteine to phenylalanine, this CDR3 has 14 amino acids. The coding DNA is unavailable. A roughly 2.5 ml peripheral blood sample was drawn into PAXgene tubes per donor and stored at -80°C. Without T cell sorting, total RNA was isolated from whole blood using the PAXgene blood miRNA kit on an automated QIAcube. Peripheral blood from monozygotic twin pairs concordant or discordant for inflammatory bowel disease was subjected to deep TCRalpha and TCRbeta repertoire profiling with unique molecular barcoding. Smoking habits were recorded for all twin pairs, with individuals classified as current, former or never smokers. Library generation was performed with 5' RACE. The input for every TCR library was around 3,800 ng of total RNA. For each sample, cDNA was synthesized in eight separate reactions using SMARTScribe reverse transcriptase. During cDNA synthesis, unique molecular identifiers containing a 6-nucleotide sample barcode were introduced by template switching. TCRalpha and TCRbeta cDNA was amplified by two nested PCRs of 16 and 9 cycles, with bead purification after each PCR. Before amplification, the cDNA was treated with uracil DNA-glycosylase and purified using the QIAquick PCR purification kit. The second PCR was the step at which Illumina TruSeq-compatible adapters and sample-specific barcodes were added. Library quality and concentration were assessed using TapeStation and Qubit, and approximately 5 ng of each library was pooled. Sequencing of the pooled libraries was done on an Illumina HiSeq2500 single-index Rapid Run using custom sequencing primers and 2 x 100 bp reads. The authors' pipeline ran thus. MiGEC version 1.2.6 was used for UMI-based consensus assembly to correct PCR and sequencing errors. MiXCR version 2.1.1 was used for V(D)J alignment, clonotype assembly and CDR3 extraction. Normalisation of gene usage, clonotype sharing and MAIT/NKT TCR abundance was achieved by analysing the top 1000, 10 000 and 20 000 clonotypes per sample. Diversity was computed as the inverse Simpson index with the vegan R package after downsampling to 27 000 UMIs. Statistical testing used paired Mann-Whitney U tests on the discordant twin pairs and applied Benjamini-Hochberg correction for multiple testing. The reads underwent TCRdb reprocessing, giving one record for each CDR3 protein sequence and no DNA. The V and J calls here are based on TCRdb, not the publication. The table kept for this sample lists 300,000 to 350,000 distinct CDR3 sequences. Under 2.5% of the sample is in the top ten clones.

Study-wide conclusions, independent of this receptor: Because patients were on differing immunosuppressive treatments, the repertoires may have picked up extra background noise and inter-individual variability. No difference in repertoire similarity was observed between concordant and discordant twins, possibly owing to limited statistical power. The analysis was unable to tell apart different T cell subtypes. Fewer clonotypes were shared with other individuals by IBD patients than by healthy twins, most markedly in patients showing signs of disease activity. No single strong signal or clonotype linked to IBD turned up in the results, so the idea that one exists was not supported. Measured by the inverse Simpson index, TCRbeta repertoire diversity was lower in IBD patients than in their healthy co-twins.

In regard to this clonotype: What this receptor recognizes is not known.

Sequencing input: blood. Recombination joined TRBV5-4 with TRBJ1-2. The origin of this receptor is a human donor with ulcerative colitis or Crohn's disease, or a healthy co-twin of an affected twin (not recorded which). The CDR3 is CASSLGITLYGYTF.